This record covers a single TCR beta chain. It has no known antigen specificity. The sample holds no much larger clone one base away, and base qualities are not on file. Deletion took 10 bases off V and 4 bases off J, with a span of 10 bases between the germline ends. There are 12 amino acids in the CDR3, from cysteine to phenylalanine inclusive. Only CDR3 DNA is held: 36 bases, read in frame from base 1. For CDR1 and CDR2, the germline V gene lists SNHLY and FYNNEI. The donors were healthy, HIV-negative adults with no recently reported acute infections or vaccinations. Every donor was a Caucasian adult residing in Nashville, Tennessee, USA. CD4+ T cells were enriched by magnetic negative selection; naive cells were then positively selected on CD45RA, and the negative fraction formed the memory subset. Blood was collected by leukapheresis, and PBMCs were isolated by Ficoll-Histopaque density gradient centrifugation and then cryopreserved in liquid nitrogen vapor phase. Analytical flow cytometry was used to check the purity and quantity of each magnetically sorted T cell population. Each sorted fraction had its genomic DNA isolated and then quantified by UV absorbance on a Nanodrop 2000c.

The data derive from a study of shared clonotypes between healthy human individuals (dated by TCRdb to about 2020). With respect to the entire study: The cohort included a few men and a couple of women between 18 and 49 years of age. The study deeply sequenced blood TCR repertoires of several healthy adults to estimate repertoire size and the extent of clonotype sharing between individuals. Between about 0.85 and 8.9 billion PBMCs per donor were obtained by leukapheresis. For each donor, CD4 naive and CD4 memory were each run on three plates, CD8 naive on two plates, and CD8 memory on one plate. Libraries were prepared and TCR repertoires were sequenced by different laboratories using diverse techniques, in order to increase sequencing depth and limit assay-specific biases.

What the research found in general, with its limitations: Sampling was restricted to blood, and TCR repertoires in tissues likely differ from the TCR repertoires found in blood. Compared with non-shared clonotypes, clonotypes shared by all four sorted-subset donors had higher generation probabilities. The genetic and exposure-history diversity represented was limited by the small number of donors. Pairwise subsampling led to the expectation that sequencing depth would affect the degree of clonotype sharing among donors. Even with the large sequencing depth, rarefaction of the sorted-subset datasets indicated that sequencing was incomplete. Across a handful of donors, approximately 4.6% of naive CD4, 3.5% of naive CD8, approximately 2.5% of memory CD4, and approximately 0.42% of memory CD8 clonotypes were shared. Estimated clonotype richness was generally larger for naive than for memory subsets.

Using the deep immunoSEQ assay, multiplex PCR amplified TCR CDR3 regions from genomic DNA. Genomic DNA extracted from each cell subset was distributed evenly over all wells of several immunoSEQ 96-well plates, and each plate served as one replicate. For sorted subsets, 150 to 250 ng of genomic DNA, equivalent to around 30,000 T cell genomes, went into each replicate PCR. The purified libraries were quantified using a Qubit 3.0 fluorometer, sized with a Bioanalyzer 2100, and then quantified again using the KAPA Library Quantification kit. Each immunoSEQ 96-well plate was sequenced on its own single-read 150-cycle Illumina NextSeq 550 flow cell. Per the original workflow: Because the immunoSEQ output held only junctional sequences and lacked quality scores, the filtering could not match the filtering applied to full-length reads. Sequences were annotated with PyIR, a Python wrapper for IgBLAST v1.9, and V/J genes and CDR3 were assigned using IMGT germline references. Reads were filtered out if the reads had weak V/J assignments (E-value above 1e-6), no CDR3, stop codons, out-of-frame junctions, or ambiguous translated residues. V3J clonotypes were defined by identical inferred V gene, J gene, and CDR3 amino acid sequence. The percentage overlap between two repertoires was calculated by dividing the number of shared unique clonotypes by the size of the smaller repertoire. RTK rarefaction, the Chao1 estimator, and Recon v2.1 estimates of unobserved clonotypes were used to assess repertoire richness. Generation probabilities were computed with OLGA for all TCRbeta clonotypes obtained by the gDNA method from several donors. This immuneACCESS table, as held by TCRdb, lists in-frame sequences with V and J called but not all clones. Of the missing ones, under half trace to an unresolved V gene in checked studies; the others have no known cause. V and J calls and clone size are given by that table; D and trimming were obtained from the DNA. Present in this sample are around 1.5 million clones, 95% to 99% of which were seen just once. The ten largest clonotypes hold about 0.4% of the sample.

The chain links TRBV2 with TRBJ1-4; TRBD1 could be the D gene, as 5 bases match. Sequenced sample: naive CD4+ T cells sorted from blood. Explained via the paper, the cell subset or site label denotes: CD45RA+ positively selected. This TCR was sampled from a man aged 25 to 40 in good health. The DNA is TGTGCCACGTTGGGGCATAATGAAAAACTGTTTTTT. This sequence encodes CATLGHNEKLFF.